What follows are 24 T cell receptor beta chains derived from one specimen sequenced in a study. Using its own MiXCR run on the 5' RACE reads, TCRdb lists one record per CDR3 protein. The sample carries approximately 8,800 distinct CDR3 sequences, roughly 36% recorded once. The sample was tumor-infiltrating memory CD4+ T cells sorted from the breast tumor. Subset indicated: memory CD4+ T cells, CD4+CD45RO+CD25-. The receptors come from a female donor with breast cancer.

Many counts were recorded for this clonotype. The rearrangement uses TRBV12-3 or TRBV12-4 and TRBJ2-7; 7 bases agree with TRBD1. J gave up 3 bases and V 5 bases, and 13 bases lay outside the gene matches. The CDR3 is 16 residues long. The CDR3: CASSNNPVRDSYEQYF. The CDR3, as DNA: TGTGCCAGCAGTAACAACCCCGTACGGGACAGCTACGAGCAGTACTTC.

By share, this clonotype counts as medium-sized. The V gene is TRBV4-1, the J gene TRBJ1-4; D is uncertain. This CDR3 contains 14 residues. Per the germline V gene, CDR1 is MGHRA and CDR2 is YSYEKL. The germline V and J ends were trimmed by 4 bases and 5 bases, with 11 bases remaining between them. This CDR3 is CASSPGPQNEKLFF. For the CDR3, the DNA is TGCGCCAGCAGCCCCGGACCGCAAAATGAAAAACTGTTTTTT.

This clonotype is termed medium-sized. DNA for the CDR3: TGTGCCAGCAGCCCCCGGACAGGGAACAATGAGCAGTTCTTC. Its translation: CASSPRTGNNEQFF. The J gene is TRBJ2-1, the V gene TRBV5-6; 8 nucleotides agree with TRBD1. Germline V gene lookup returns CDR1 SGHDT and CDR2 YYEEEE. There are 14 residues in the CDR3. V gave up 4 bases and J gave up 5 bases; unmatched junction bases: 5.

The chain is built from TRBV9 and TRBJ2-1; 7 nucleotides agree with TRBD2. Unmatched junction bases numbered 6, after V lost 2 bases and J lost 4 bases. The germline CDR1 and CDR2 sequences are SGDLS and YYNGEE. This CDR3 has 15 amino acids. CDR3 residues: CASSVGLAEYNEQFF. As DNA, the CDR3 is TGTGCCAGCAGCGTCGGGCTAGCGGAATACAATGAGCAGTTCTTC. The entire variable domain, with the rest obtained from reference TRBV9 and TRBJ2-1, is as follows: DSGVTQTPKHLITATGQRVTLRCSPRSGDLSVYWYQQSLDQGLQFLIQYYNGEERAKGNILERFSAQQFPDLHSELNLSSLELGDSALYFCASSVGLAEYNEQFFGPGTRLTVL.

Comments on this clonotype: One end of the junction does not line up with germline, which may come from a read error. CDR3 amino acids: CASSARAGMYNSPLRF. The CDR3 bases are TGTGCCAGCAGCGCTCGCGCAGGGATGTATAATTCACCCCTCCGCTTT. This chain uses TRBV7-2 with TRBJ1-6, with a possible D match to TRBD1 (5 bases). The CDR3 covers 16 residues. Germline CDR1 is SGHTA and CDR2 is FQGNSA.

Concerning this clonotype: The CDR3 carries no conserved terminal phenylalanine or tryptophan, so it likely arises from a read error. The chain combines TRBV7-2 with TRBJ1-2; tentatively, D is TRBD1 (5 bases). The CDR3 sequence is 14 residues long. Germline CDR1 reads SGHTA; CDR2 reads FQGNSA. Between the trimmed V and J ends, which lost 5 bases and 2 bases, there was a span of 12 bases. The CDR3 spells CASSEIWGNYGYTC. The CDR3 nucleotides read TGTGCCAGCAGCGAGATCTGGGGGAACTATGGCTACACCTGT.

In this sample, this clonotype turned up many times. V and J are TRBV5-6 and TRBJ1-4; 12 positions agree with TRBD1. This CDR3 has 18 residues. The germline gives CDR1 SGHDT, CDR2 YYEEEE. V dropped 4 bases and J dropped 7; count of bases not matched to a gene: 14. The CDR3 loop reads CASSSGTGGADRREKLFF. CDR3 sequence (DNA): TGTGCCAGCAGCAGCGGGACAGGGGGCGCTGACCGACGTGAAAAACTGTTTTTT.

CDR3 in amino acids: CASSLDGGGINEQFF. The CDR3, as DNA: TGTGCCAGCAGCTTAGATGGAGGAGGGATAAATGAGCAGTTCTTC. The chain combines TRBV7-3 with TRBJ2-1; D is perhaps TRBD2 (6 bases). V lost 2 bases and J lost 7, with 15 bases in between. The CDR3 is made up of 15 amino acids. CDR1 and CDR2 from the germline V gene are SGHTA and FQGTGA.

As regards this clonotype: Just one base apart from a much larger clone, this may be a read error. This rearrangement joins TRBV7-2 to TRBJ2-5, with D perhaps TRBD2 (7 bases). The CDR3 loop spans 15 amino acids. Trimming left V 3 bases short and J 4 bases short, with 15 bases between. Germline CDR1 is SGHTA and CDR2 is FQGNSA. The CDR3 DNA reads TGTGCCAGCAGCTTGCAAGGGGGAGGGAGAGAGACCCAGTACTTC. Protein product: CASSLQGGGRETQYF.

V gene TRBV7-6 combines with J gene TRBJ1-5; D not certain. The CDR3 has 13 amino acids. V was trimmed by 1 base and J by 7 bases, leaving 8 bases between them. Germline V lookup: CDR1 SGHVS, CDR2 FNYEAQ. The CDR3 bases are TGTGCCAGCAGCTTAGAGCCTGCCCAGCCCCAGCATTTT. Amino acids: CASSLEPAQPQHF. Together with reference TRBV7-6 and TRBJ1-5, the CDR3 gives the full variable domain: GAGVSQSPRYKVTKRGQDVALRCDPISGHVSLYWYRQALGQGPEFLTYFNYEAQQDKSGLPNDRFSAERPEGSISTLTIQRTEQRDSAMYRCASSLEPAQPQHFGDGTRLSIL.

This clonotype counts as medium-sized (0.01 to 0.1%). The chain is built from TRBV4-1 and TRBJ1-6; possibly TRBD1 for D (5 bases). Germline CDR1 and CDR2: MGHRA and YSYEKL. V shed 3 bases and J shed 7 bases, with 22 bases lying between them. The CDR3 totals 18 residues. The CDR3, as DNA: TGCGCCAGCAGCCAGAGTGGCGGAGGGGATTCTGGGAATTCACCCCTCCACTTT. Translated: CASSQSGGGDSGNSPLHF.

J is TRBJ1-2 and V is TRBV10-3; D is possibly TRBD1 (6 bases). This CDR3 is built from 14 residues. The germline V gene has CDR1 ENHRY and CDR2 SYGVKD. The CDR3 region is CTSQRGGPDYGYTF. CDR3 nucleotide sequence: TGTACCTCCCAGAGGGGGGGTCCGGACTATGGCTACACCTTC.

This clonotype was seen many times. The chain employs TRBV11-3 and TRBJ2-1; maybe TRBD2 (5 bases). The V gene lost 2 bases and the J gene lost 2 bases, with 22 bases spanning the gap. Germline values: CDR1 SGHNT, CDR2 YENEEA. The CDR3 contains 19 residues. The CDR3 DNA is TGTGCCAGCAGCTTACTGGGGAGCCTTCCGGACTCCGCCTACAATGAGCAGTTCTTC. It yields the protein CASSLLGSLPDSAYNEQFF. Supplemented by reference TRBV11-3 and TRBJ2-1, the full variable domain reads EAGVVQSPRYKIIEKKQPVAFWCNPISGHNTLYWYLQNLGQGPELLIRYENEEAVDDSQLPKDRFSAERLKGVDSTLKIQPAELGDSAVYLCASSLLGSLPDSAYNEQFFGPGTRLTVL.

This clonotype ranks as medium-sized. This sequence joins TRBV27 and TRBJ1-2; no reliable D call. Trimming removed 5 bases at V and 2 bases at J, with 15 bases between. CDR1 is MNHEY, CDR2 SMNVEV, per germline (reference sequence). The CDR3 runs 15 residues. The CDR3 reads CASSRRESLNYGYTF. The CDR3 nucleotides read TGTGCCAGCAGTAGGAGGGAGAGCCTGAACTATGGCTACACCTTC.

The genes are TRBV5-4 and TRBJ2-1, with 12 bases fitting TRBD1. The germline CDR1 and CDR2 sequences are SGHNT and YYREEE (reference sequence). With V trimmed by 1 base and J by 6 bases, 2 bases remained unmatched. This CDR3 is 15 amino acids long. The CDR3 sequence: CASSLRDRGPNEQFF. The DNA for the CDR3 is TGTGCCAGCAGCTTGCGGGACAGGGGGCCCAATGAGCAGTTCTTC.

By sample share, this clonotype is large (0.1 to 1%). The V gene is TRBV4-2, the J gene TRBJ1-2, with D possibly being TRBD1 (5 bases). CDR3 length: 16 residues. The V and J ends lost 0 bases and 4 bases respectively, with 15 bases between them. Germline CDR1 reads LGHNA; CDR2 reads YNFKEQ. The CDR3 loop is CASSQDSYRGGYGYTF. The CDR3 DNA reads as TGTGCCAGCAGCCAAGACAGTTATAGGGGTGGCTATGGCTACACCTTC.

The rearrangement joins TRBV20-1 to TRBJ2-5, with a weak D call TRBD1 (6 bases). Trimming left V 0 bases short and J 2 bases short, with 13 bases between. Germline lookup yields CDR1 DFQATT and CDR2 SNEGSKA (reference sequence). The length of the CDR3 is 15 residues. CDR3 sequence: CSARDLRQAQETQYF. CDR3 nucleotides: TGCAGTGCTAGAGATTTGAGACAGGCTCAAGAGACCCAGTACTTC.

The chain couples TRBV6-5 to TRBJ1-1; D is undetermined. V shed 1 base and J shed 0 bases, with 6 bases lying between them. The CDR3 totals 14 residues. Germline V lookup: CDR1 MNHEY, CDR2 SVGAGI. The CDR3 coding sequence is TGTGCCAGCAGTTACTACAGTTTGAACACTGAAGCTTTCTTT. Translation: CASSYYSLNTEAFF.

The chain carries TRBV5-6 and TRBJ2-1; TRBD2 matches 9 bases. Germline lookup yields CDR1 SGHDT and CDR2 YYEEEE. With 0 bases clipped from V and 10 bases from J, the junction kept 8 bases outside the gene matches. There are 15 residues in the CDR3. CDR3 amino acids: CASSLAFSGRGEQFF. In DNA form, the CDR3 reads TGTGCCAGCAGCTTGGCTTTTAGCGGGAGAGGGGAGCAGTTCTTC.

There are a few counts of this clonotype. The chain combines TRBV2 with TRBJ2-7; D call uncertain. There are 15 residues in the CDR3. Germline-derived CDR1 and CDR2 are SNHLY and FYNNEI. Trimming removed 3 bases from V and 1 base from J, with 13 bases in between. The CDR3 loop reads CASSERMVRSYEQYF. The DNA of the CDR3 is TGTGCCAGCAGTGAGAGAATGGTCAGATCCTACGAGCAGTACTTC.

This clonotype was detected a few times. This chain joins TRBV6-5 and TRBJ1-2, with D unclear. Trimming removed 6 bases at V and 4 bases at J, with 12 bases between. This CDR3 has 13 residues. Germline V gene sequence: CDR1 MNHEY, CDR2 SVGAGI. This CDR3 is CASRSRLGYGYTF. CDR3 nucleotide sequence: TGTGCCAGCAGATCAAGGTTGGGCTATGGCTACACCTTC.

The rearrangement uses TRBV4-1 and TRBJ2-1; D not resolved. The CDR3 length is 13 residues. Trimming removed 0 bases from V and 11 bases from J, with 11 bases in between. Per the germline V gene, CDR1 is MGHRA and CDR2 is YSYEKL. The CDR3 here is CASSQDRETQQFF. For the CDR3, the DNA is TGCGCCAGCAGCCAAGATCGCGAGACACAGCAGTTCTTC.

This clonotype was seen only a few times. This sequence joins TRBV6-6 and TRBJ2-1; TRBD1 aligns across 7 bases. The CDR3 is 18 residues long. Looked up from germline, CDR1 is MNHNY and CDR2 is SVGAGI (reference sequence). The J segment lost 4 bases and the V segment lost 1 base, leaving 13 bases of the junction unmatched. CDR3 region: CASSYYVGEGQSYNEQFF. The DNA for the CDR3 is TGTGCCAGCAGTTACTACGTTGGCGAGGGACAGTCATACAATGAGCAGTTCTTC.

Details on this clonotype: A much bigger clone sits one base away, suggesting this may be a read error. The DNA of the CDR3 is TGTGCCAGCTACGGCAGCTCCTACGAGCAGTACTTC. Protein sequence: CASYGSSYEQYF. J is TRBJ2-7 and V is TRBV6-1, with unresolved D. The CDR3 length is 12 residues. V was clipped by 8 bases and J by 0 bases, with 8 bases between them. CDR1 and CDR2 from the germline V gene are MNHNS and SASEGT.